This TCR beta chain was recorded in a study of regulatory dendritic cells for organ transplantation. Study-wide background: Monocytes received vitamin D3 on days 0 and 4, IL-10 on day 4. General study results and limits: Regulatory dendritic cells appeared to expand memory CD8+ clones less than mature ones. Considerable individual heterogeneity was seen in alloreactive memory CD8+ T cells.

Sorted T cells were CFSE-labeled and cultured five to six days with allogeneic regulatory or mature dendritic cells at 1:10. The CDR3 has 13 amino acids. The ends lost 2 bases at V and 6 bases at J; junction bases unmatched: 2. From germline, CDR1 is SGHTA and CDR2 FQGTGA. Method: immunoSEQ multiplex PCR; TCRdb's copy keeps in-frame clones and lacks some. In the table there are under 12,000 clones, 75% of which are singletons. Of note for this clone: What it binds is not known.

This chain links TRBV7-3 with TRBJ2-3; 7 positions agree with TRBD2. This clonotype was obtained from a human donor in good health. Sequencing was done on a sample of memory CD4+ T cells from blood cultured with regulatory dendritic cells. This sample's subset: CD45RO+ memory T cells. CDR3 sequence: CASSLGGEDTQYF. The CDR3 nucleotides are TGTGCCAGCAGCTTAGGGGGGGAGGATACGCAGTATTTT.